This entry lists 3 T cell receptor beta chains sequenced from one sample in a study of blood T cell repertoires in COVID-19. Data came from immunoSEQ multiplex PCR; TCRdb stores just in-frame clones and leaves some out. The sample holds 250,000 to 300,000 clones; approximately 80% are singletons and the top ten take roughly 2.9%. Material for sequencing was peripheral blood. The receptors stem from a woman in her sixties or seventies with active or convalescent COVID-19.

The CDR3 sequence: CATLGQGGTEAFF. CDR3 coding DNA: TGTGCCACCTTGGGACAGGGGGGCACTGAAGCTTTCTTT. The chain combines TRBV10-3 with TRBJ1-1, with TRBD1 matching 11 bases. Germline V CDR1 and CDR2: ENHRY, SYGVKD. J was trimmed by 4 bases and V by 10 bases; bases with no gene match: 5. The CDR3 runs 13 residues.

The chain is built from TRBV19 and TRBJ2-4; 10 nucleotides align to TRBD1. The CDR3 contains 13 residues. Per the germline V gene, CDR1 is LNHDA and CDR2 is SQIVND (reference sequence). Trimming took 4 bases from V and 7 from J; bases not matched to a gene: 1. The CDR3 spells CASSKTGGNIQYF. CDR3 nucleotide sequence: TGTGCCAGTAGTAAGACAGGGGGCAACATTCAGTACTTC.

V gene TRBV19 combines with J gene TRBJ1-1, with D maybe TRBD1 (5 bases). V lost 1 base and J lost 4, with 13 bases in between. CDR3 length: 15 residues. Germline CDR1 and CDR2: LNHDA and SQIVND (reference sequence). CDR3 protein: CASSIAPGLGTEAFF. In nucleotides, the CDR3 is TGTGCCAGTAGTATAGCACCGGGACTGGGCACTGAAGCTTTCTTT. Full variable domain (missing parts from reference TRBV19 and TRBJ1-1): DGGITQSPKYLFRKEGQNVTLSCEQNLNHDAMYWYRQDPGQGLRLIYYSQIVNDFQKGDIAEGYSVSREKKESFPLTVTSAQKNPTAFYLCASSIAPGLGTEAFFGQGTRLTVV.